The rows below give T cell receptor beta chains drawn from one sample of a study of somatic mutations in cytotoxic T cells in rheumatoid arthritis. The method was immunoSEQ multiplex PCR; TCRdb's version includes in-frame clones alone and lacks a portion of them. The table lists several thousand clones, 75% of them singletons. The specimen sequenced was CD8+ T cells sorted from blood. These receptors all come from an adult with rheumatoid arthritis. Each CDR3 is given with its conserved first and last residue. The D gene is left open where the match is weak.

TRBV15	.	TRBJ2-2	CATSRGAAGELFF
TRBV7-9	TRBD2	TRBJ2-7	CASSPRDYPSSYEQYF
TRBV27	TRBD1	TRBJ1-2	CASSRTGTGHYGYTF
TRBV14	.	TRBJ1-2	CASSQGYGGYTF
TRBV7-9	.	TRBJ2-7	CASSLGQPYEQYF
TRBV23-1	TRBD1	TRBJ2-1	CASSHRTGWYNEQFF
TRBV5-1	TRBD2	TRBJ2-1	CASSFSLAGASSYNEQFF
TRBV10-3	TRBD1	TRBJ1-1	CAISESQGQAFF
TRBV9	.	TRBJ2-6	CASSANSGANVLTF
TRBV7-9	.	TRBJ2-3	CASSPPTMGAGTDTQYF
TRBV7-2	.	TRBJ1-1	CASSLEAGRDTEAFF
TRBV7-9	TRBD1	TRBJ1-1	CASSQRTGRKNTEAFF